The 19 T cell receptor beta chains listed next were all sequenced from one sample in a study of graft-versus-host responses after intestinal transplantation. Profiled with immunoSEQ multiplex PCR; TCRdb holds only in-frame clones, not every one. This table holds 20,000 or so clones, 70% to 90% found once. This specimen was PBMCs, taken roughly 68 weeks after intestinal transplant. The receptors originated from a human patient who received an intestinal transplant, so some T cells may come from the graft donor.

The chain joins TRBV6-1 to TRBJ1-3; D gene unclear. The CDR3 is made up of 14 amino acids. Germline V CDR1 and CDR2: MNHNS, SASEGT. Trimming shortened V by 5 bases and J by 0 bases, and 8 bases separated the two germline ends. CDR3 in amino acids: CASSYLGSGNTIYF. The CDR3 DNA sequence: TGTGCCAGCAGTTATTTAGGCTCTGGAAACACCATATATTTT.

This chain links TRBV5-4 with TRBJ2-3; TRBD2 aligns across 10 bases. Losses at the gene ends were 4 bases for V and 5 bases for J; bases not matched to a gene: 7. The CDR3 sequence is 15 residues long. The germline CDR1 and CDR2 sequences are SGHNT and YYREEE (reference sequence). CDR3 protein: CASSRSGRVGDTQYF. CDR3 DNA sequence: TGTGCCAGCAGCCGAAGCGGGAGGGTAGGAGATACGCAGTATTTT.

V gene TRBV10-3 combines with J gene TRBJ1-2, with unresolved D. The CDR3 is made up of 14 amino acids. V shed 4 bases and J shed 5 bases, with 14 bases lying between them. Germline-derived CDR1 and CDR2 are ENHRY and SYGVKD. The DNA of the CDR3 is TGTGCCATCAGTGGGTCGGAACTGTTGTATGGCTACACCTTC. Residues: CAISGSELLYGYTF.

The chain has TRBV5-1 and TRBJ2-1, with a tentative D call TRBD2 (6 bases). With 0 bases removed from V and 7 bases from J, the gap between germline ends came to 17 bases. Germline V gene data show CDR1 as SGHRS and CDR2 as YFSETQ. This CDR3 comprises 16 residues. The CDR3 is CASSLEDAGLWNEQFF. Here the CDR3 DNA reads TGCGCCAGCAGCTTGGAGGATGCGGGACTGTGGAATGAGCAGTTCTTC. Based on the CDR3 plus reference TRBV5-1 and TRBJ2-1, the full variable domain is KAGVTQTPRYLIKTRGQQVTLSCSPISGHRSVSWYQQTPGQGLQFLFEYFSETQRNKGNFPGRFSGRQFSNSRSEMNVSTLELGDSALYLCASSLEDAGLWNEQFFGPGTRLTVL.

This chain connects TRBV7-3 to TRBJ1-1; the D gene is possibly TRBD1 (5 bases). CDR1 and CDR2 from the germline V gene are SGHTA and FQGTGA. The V end was cut by 4 bases, the J end by 5 bases, with 11 bases between. CDR3 length: 13 residues. In nucleotides, the CDR3 is TGTGCCAGCAGCTCCCGTGGGGGGACTGAAGCTTTCTTT. Encoded protein: CASSSRGGTEAFF.

The genes are TRBV30 and TRBJ2-3, with TRBD2 identical over 7 bases. The CDR3 is made up of 15 amino acids. Germline CDR1 is GTSNPN and CDR2 is SVGIG (reference sequence). The ends lost 2 bases at V and 2 bases at J; junction bases unmatched: 7. In DNA form, the CDR3 reads TGTGCCTGGAGTTTAGCTAGCGGTTACACAGATACGCAGTATTTT. Translating it yields CAWSLASGYTDTQYF.

V usage is TRBV5-1 and J usage is TRBJ2-7, with D possibly matching TRBD2 (5 bases). Between the trimmed V and J ends, which lost 2 bases and 6 bases, there was a span of 12 bases. Germline CDR1 SGHRS, CDR2 YFSETQ. The CDR3 extends over 13 amino acids. The CDR3 DNA sequence: TGCGCCAGCAGCTTCCCCGAGGGTAGCGAGCAGTACTTC. The encoded protein is CASSFPEGSEQYF.

This sequence joins TRBV9 and TRBJ2-5; TRBD1 aligns across 7 bases. The CDR3 runs to 14 residues. The V and J ends lost 0 bases and 3 bases, in that order; junction bases with no gene match: 2. Per germline, CDR1 SGDLS and CDR2 YYNGEE. CDR3 sequence reads: CASSVGGQKETQYF. The CDR3, as DNA: TGTGCCAGCAGCGTAGGGGGACAGAAAGAGACCCAGTACTTC.

The gene calls are TRBV29-1 and TRBJ1-1; tentatively, D is TRBD1 (5 bases). Germline loops: CDR1 SQVTM, CDR2 ANQGSEA. V lost 5 bases and J lost 10, with 11 bases in between. CDR3 length: 10 amino acids. The CDR3 coding sequence is TGCAGCGTTTTCCGGGACGCAGCTTTCTTT. Translation: CSVFRDAAFF. Based on the CDR3 plus reference TRBV29-1 and TRBJ1-1, the full variable domain is SAVISQKPSRDICQRGTSLTIQCQVDSQVTMMFWYRQQPGQSLTLIATANQGSEATYESGFVIDKFPISRPNLTFSTLTVSNMSPEDSSIYLCSVFRDAAFFGQGTRLTVV.

The chain has TRBV7-3 and TRBJ2-2; 9 nucleotides match TRBD2. The CDR3 is 17 amino acids. V lost 2 bases and J lost 2; bases outside the gene matches: 6. Germline lookup yields CDR1 SGHTA and CDR2 FQGTGA. CDR3: CASSLGASGTNTGELFF. The CDR3 nucleotides read TGTGCCAGCAGCTTAGGAGCTAGCGGGACCAACACCGGGGAGCTGTTTTTT.

This clone was observed once. The V call is TRBV6-4, the J call TRBJ2-7; 8 bases match TRBD2. The trim removed 5 bases at V and 4 bases at J, leaving 4 bases unmatched. CDR3 length equals 13 residues. The germline gives CDR1 MRHNA, CDR2 SNTAGT. For the CDR3, the DNA is TGTGCCAGCAGTATTCGGGAGGGATACGAGCAGTACTTC. Amino acid sequence: CASSIREGYEQYF.

This clone was counted a few times. The rearrangement links TRBV4-1 to TRBJ2-2, with D perhaps assigned TRBD1 or TRBD2 (5 bases each). The germline V and J ends were trimmed by 0 bases and 1 base, with 9 bases remaining between them. Germline CDR1 MGHRA, CDR2 YSYEKL. The CDR3 is made up of 16 amino acids. This chain's CDR3 is CASSQDQGRNTGELFF. In DNA form, the CDR3 reads TGCGCCAGCAGCCAAGATCAGGGACGGAACACCGGGGAGCTGTTTTTT.

This clone occurred once. This chain connects TRBV28 to TRBJ2-7; 7 bases agree with TRBD2. The CDR3 totals 14 residues. Germline CDR1 MDHEN, CDR2 SYDVKM. Trimming took 7 bases from V and 3 from J; bases not matched to a gene: 9. CDR3 sequence: CASTLGSGVYEQYF. The DNA of the CDR3 is TGTGCCAGCACCCTGGGGAGCGGGGTCTACGAGCAGTACTTC.

This sequence joins TRBV5-1 and TRBJ2-1; 14 bases are shared with TRBD2. The length of the CDR3 is 19 residues. Germline CDR1 reads SGHRS; CDR2 reads YFSETQ. V was clipped by 3 bases and J by 13 bases; unmatched bases: 21. This CDR3 is CASSWAAVLGGTSGRPQFF. The CDR3 nucleotides read TGCGCCAGCAGCTGGGCCGCTGTACTGGGAGGGACTAGCGGGAGACCCCAGTTCTTC.

This sequence joins TRBV6-6 and TRBJ2-7; D tentatively fits TRBD1 or TRBD2 (6 bases each). Deletions cut 6 bases from V and 6 bases from J, with 21 bases between. Looked up from germline, CDR1 is MNHNY and CDR2 is SVGAGI (reference sequence). The CDR3 has 15 residues. The CDR3 DNA reads TGTGCCAGCAGCCGATGGGGCGGGACAACGCTCGAGCAGTACTTC. Translating it yields CASSRWGGTTLEQYF.

The chain combines TRBV7-2 with TRBJ1-2; weak D call: TRBD1 (5 bases). Germline V gene data show CDR1 as SGHTA and CDR2 as FQGNSA. V was pared by 4 bases and J by 2 bases, with 8 bases between. The CDR3 sequence is 13 residues long. The CDR3 DNA sequence: TGTGCCAGCAGCTGGGACGGAAACTATGGCTACACCTTC. Translation: CASSWDGNYGYTF. Drawing the rest from reference TRBV7-2 and TRBJ1-2, the complete variable domain is GAGVSQSPSNKVTEKGKDVELRCDPISGHTALYWYRQSLGQGLEFLIYFQGNSAPDKSGLPSDRFSAERTGGSVSTLTIQRTQQEDSAVYLCASSWDGNYGYTFGSGTRLTVV.

This clone has only a few counts. The V and J genes are TRBV6-5 and TRBJ1-2, with a weak D call TRBD1 (6 bases). The length of the CDR3 is 15 residues. CDR1 and CDR2 from the germline V gene are MNHEY and SVGAGI. Trimming left V 1 base short and J 7 bases short, with 16 bases between. DNA of the CDR3: TGTGCCAGCAGTTACTTGTTCGGGGACATGGGTGGCTACACCTTC. Protein product: CASSYLFGDMGGYTF.

The J gene is TRBJ1-1, the V gene TRBV9, with D possibly being TRBD1 (6 bases). CDR1 and CDR2 from the germline V gene are SGDLS and YYNGEE. The germline V and J ends were trimmed by 4 bases and 4 bases, with 14 bases remaining between them. The CDR3 loop spans 14 amino acids. CDR3 bases: TGTGCCAGCAGCCCCCGGGGGGGCGTCACTGAAGCTTTCTTT. This encodes CASSPRGGVTEAFF.

The V and J genes are TRBV10-3 and TRBJ2-7; perhaps TRBD2 as D (6 bases). Trimming cost V 0 bases and J 7 bases, with 7 bases left between them. This CDR3 spans 12 amino acids. Germline lookup yields CDR1 ENHRY and CDR2 SYGVKD. The CDR3 nucleotides are TGTGCCATCAGTGAGTCGAGCGGGGAGCAGTACTTC. It specifies CAISESSGEQYF.